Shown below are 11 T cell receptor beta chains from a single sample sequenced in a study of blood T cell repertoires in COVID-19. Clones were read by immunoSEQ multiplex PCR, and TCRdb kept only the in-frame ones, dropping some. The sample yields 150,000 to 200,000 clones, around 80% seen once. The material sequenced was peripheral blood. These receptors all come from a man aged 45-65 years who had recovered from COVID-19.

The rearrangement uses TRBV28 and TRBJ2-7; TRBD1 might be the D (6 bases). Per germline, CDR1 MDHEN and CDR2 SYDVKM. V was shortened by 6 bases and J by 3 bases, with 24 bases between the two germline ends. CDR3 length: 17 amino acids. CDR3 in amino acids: CASSRMPSGTHNYEQYF. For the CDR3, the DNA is TGTGCCAGCAGCCGTATGCCCTCCGGGACACACAACTACGAGCAGTACTTC.

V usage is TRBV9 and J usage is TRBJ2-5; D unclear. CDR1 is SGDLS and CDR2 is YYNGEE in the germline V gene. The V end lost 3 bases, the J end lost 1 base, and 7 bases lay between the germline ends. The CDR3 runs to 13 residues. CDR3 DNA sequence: TGTGCCAGCAGCGGACGGAGCCAAGAGACCCAGTACTTC. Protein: CASSGRSQETQYF.

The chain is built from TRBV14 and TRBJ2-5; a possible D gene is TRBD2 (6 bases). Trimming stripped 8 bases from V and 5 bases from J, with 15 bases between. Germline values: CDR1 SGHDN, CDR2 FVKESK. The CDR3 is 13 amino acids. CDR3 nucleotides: TGTGCCAGCGGGGACTTAGGGGTGGAGACCCAGTACTTC. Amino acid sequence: CASGDLGVETQYF. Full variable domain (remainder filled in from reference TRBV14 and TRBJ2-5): EAGVTQFPSHSVIEKGQTVTLRCDPISGHDNLYWYRRVMGKEIKFLLHFVKESKQDESGMPNNRFLAERTGGTYSTLKVQPAELEDSGVYFCASGDLGVETQYFGPGTRLLVL.

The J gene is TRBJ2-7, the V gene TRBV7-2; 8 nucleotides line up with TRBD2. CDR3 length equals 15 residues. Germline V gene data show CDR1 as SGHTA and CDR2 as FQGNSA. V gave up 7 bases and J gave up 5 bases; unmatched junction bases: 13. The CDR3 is CASTLLAGGLNEQYF. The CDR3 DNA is TGTGCCAGCACCCTCCTTGCGGGGGGCCTCAACGAGCAGTACTTC.

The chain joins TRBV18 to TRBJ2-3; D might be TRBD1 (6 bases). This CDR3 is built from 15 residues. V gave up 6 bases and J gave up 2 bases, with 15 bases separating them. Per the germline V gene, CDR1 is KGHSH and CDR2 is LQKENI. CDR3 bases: TGTGCCAGCTCGCCCGGGACACACTCCACAGATACGCAGTATTTT. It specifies CASSPGTHSTDTQYF.

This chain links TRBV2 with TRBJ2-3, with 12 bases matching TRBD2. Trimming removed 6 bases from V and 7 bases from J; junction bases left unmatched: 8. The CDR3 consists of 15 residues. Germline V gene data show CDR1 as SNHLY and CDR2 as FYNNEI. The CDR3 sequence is CASRVETSGRNTQYF. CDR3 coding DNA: TGTGCCAGCAGGGTTGAGACTAGCGGGAGAAATACGCAGTATTTT.

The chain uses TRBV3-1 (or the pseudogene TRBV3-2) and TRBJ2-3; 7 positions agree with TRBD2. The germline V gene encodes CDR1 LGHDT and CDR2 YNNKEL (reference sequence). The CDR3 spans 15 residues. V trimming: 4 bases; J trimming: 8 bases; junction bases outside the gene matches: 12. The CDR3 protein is CASSLVGGRGGTQYF. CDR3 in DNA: TGTGCCAGCAGCCTGGTGGGCGGGAGAGGTGGTACGCAGTATTTT.

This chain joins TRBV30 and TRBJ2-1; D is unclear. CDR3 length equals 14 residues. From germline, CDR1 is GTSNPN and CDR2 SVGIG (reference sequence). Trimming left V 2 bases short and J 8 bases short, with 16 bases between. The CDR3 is CAWSPASLSDEQFF. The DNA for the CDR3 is TGTGCCTGGAGTCCAGCGTCCCTTTCTGATGAGCAGTTCTTC.

The CDR3 here is CASSTRLAGVHEQYF. The DNA for the CDR3 is TGTGCCAGCAGCACTCGACTAGCGGGAGTCCACGAGCAGTACTTC. This chain uses TRBV9 with TRBJ2-7, with TRBD2 matching over 12 bases. The CDR3 contains 15 residues. Trimming removed 4 bases from V and 5 bases from J; junction bases left unmatched: 7. Germline V lookup: CDR1 SGDLS, CDR2 YYNGEE.

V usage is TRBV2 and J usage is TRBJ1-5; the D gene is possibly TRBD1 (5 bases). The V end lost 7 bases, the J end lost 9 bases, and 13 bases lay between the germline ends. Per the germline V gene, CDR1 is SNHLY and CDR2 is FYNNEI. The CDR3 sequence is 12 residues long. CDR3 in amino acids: CASTGEVPPQHF. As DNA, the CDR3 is TGTGCCAGCACGGGGGAAGTCCCGCCCCAGCATTTT.

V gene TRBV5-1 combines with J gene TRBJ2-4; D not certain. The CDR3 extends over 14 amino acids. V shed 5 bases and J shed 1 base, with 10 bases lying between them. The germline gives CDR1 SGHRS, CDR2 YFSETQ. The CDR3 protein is CASSEVLAKNIQYF. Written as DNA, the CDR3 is TGCGCCAGCAGTGAGGTTCTGGCCAAAAACATTCAGTACTTC.